This T cell receptor beta chain was sequenced during a study of cytomegalovirus exposure and HLA in healthy donors. Use of 60 Vbeta and 13 Jbeta primers characterized the PCR. Some clones are missing from TCRdb's copy, which holds only in-frame ones; the method was immunoSEQ multiplex PCR. The table has fewer than 85,000 clones, approximately 70% seen once. Per the germline V gene, CDR1 is MNHEY and CDR2 is SMNVEV (reference sequence). V was pared by 6 bases and J by 1 base, with 10 bases between. The CDR3 is 13 residues long. Sample: PBMCs. The chain joins TRBV27 to TRBJ2-7; unclear D gene. The TCR sequence derives from a man aged 55 to 70 in good health and CMV-seropositive. DNA of the CDR3: TGTGCCAGCAGCCGTACTGCATCCTACGAGCAGTACTTC. It yields the protein CASSRTASYEQYF.